This T cell receptor beta chain was sequenced in a study of T-cell memory formation after mild COVID-19. Findings of the study overall: Specificity for SARS-CoV-2 was not confirmed among the second-wave clones peaking on day 37.

This clonotype was seen ten or more times. The antigen remains unidentified. MiXCR, run by TCRdb on the 5' RACE reads, gives a single entry per CDR3 protein. The table lists roughly 600,000 distinct CDR3 sequences, approximately 18% of them singletons. Per the germline V gene, CDR1 is DFQATT and CDR2 is SNEGSKA (reference sequence). The V and J ends lost 0 bases and 5 bases, in that order; junction bases with no gene match: 4. The CDR3 is 14 residues long. The chain carries TRBV20-1 and TRBJ1-1, with TRBD1 matching 9 bases. The receptor's source is an adult woman who had mild COVID-19 (a few samples of this study predate the infection). Cell type and time point are not known. The source material was PBMCs or a T cell subset sorted from them (not recorded which). The CDR3 here is CSARDRGQGTEAFF. DNA of the CDR3: TGCAGTGCTAGAGATCGGGGACAGGGAACTGAAGCTTTCTTT.